This T cell receptor (beta chain) was observed in a study of blood T cell repertoires in COVID-19. Overall study: Acute and convalescent COVID-19 specimens originated in the United States, Italy and Spain. PBMCs, B-cell-depleted T cells, or T cells provided the cDNA or gDNA that made up the material.

Produced via immunoSEQ multiplex PCR; TCRdb's table is partial and in-frame only. In the table there are about 94,000 clones, roughly 84% of which are singletons. The CDR3 is 13 residues long. Germline V gene sequence: CDR1 KGHDR, CDR2 SFDVKD. The V segment lost 4 bases and the J segment 8 bases; nucleotides outside the gene matches: 6. This receptor was obtained from a man in his sixties with acute or convalescent COVID-19. Sequencing was performed on peripheral blood. J is TRBJ2-7 and V is TRBV24-1, with 8 nucleotides matching TRBD1. DNA for the CDR3: TGTGCCACCAGTGACCGGGACAGGAGCAAGCAGTACTTC. Translated: CATSDRDRSKQYF.